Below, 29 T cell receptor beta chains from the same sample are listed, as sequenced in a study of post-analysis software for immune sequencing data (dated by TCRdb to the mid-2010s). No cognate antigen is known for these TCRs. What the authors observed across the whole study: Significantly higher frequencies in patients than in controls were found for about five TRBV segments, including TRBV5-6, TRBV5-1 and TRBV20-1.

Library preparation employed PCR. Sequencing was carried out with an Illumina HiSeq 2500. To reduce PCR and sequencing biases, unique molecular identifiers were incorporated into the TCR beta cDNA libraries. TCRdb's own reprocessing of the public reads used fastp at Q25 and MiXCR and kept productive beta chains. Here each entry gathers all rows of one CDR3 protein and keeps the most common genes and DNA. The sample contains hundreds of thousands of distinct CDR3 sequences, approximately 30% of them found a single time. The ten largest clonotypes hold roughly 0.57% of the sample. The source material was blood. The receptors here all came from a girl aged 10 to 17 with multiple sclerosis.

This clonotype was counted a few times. Here the CDR3 reads CSARGLANNEQFF. CDR3 nucleotide sequence: TGCAGTGCTCGGGGACTAGCGAACAATGAGCAGTTCTTC. This chain uses TRBV20-1 with TRBJ2-1; 10 bases align to TRBD2. The germline V gene has CDR1 DFQATT and CDR2 SNEGSKA (reference sequence). This CDR3 spans 13 amino acids. Trimming cost V 5 bases and J 5 bases; bases outside gene matches: 3.

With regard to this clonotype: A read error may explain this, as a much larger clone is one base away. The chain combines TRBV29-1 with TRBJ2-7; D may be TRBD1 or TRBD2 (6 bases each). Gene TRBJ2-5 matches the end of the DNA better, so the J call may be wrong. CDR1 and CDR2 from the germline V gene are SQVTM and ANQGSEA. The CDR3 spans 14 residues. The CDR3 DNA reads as TGCGGCGGAAACAGGGACGGGAGAGGAGGGACCCAGTACTTC. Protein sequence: CGGNRDGRGGTQYF.

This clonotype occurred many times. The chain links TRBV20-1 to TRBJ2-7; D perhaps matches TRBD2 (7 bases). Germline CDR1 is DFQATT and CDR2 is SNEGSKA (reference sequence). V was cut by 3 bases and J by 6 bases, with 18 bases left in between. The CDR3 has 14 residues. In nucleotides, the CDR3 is TGCAGTGCTAGTTTCGGGGGGCGCAGGGCCGAGCAGTACTTC. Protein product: CSASFGGRRAEQYF.

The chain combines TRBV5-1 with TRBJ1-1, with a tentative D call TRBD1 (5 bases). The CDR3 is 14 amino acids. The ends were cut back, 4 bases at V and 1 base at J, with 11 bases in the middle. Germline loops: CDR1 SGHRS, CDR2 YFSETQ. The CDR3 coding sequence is TGCGCCAGCAGCATGGACACCACGAACACTGAAGCTTTCTTT. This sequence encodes CASSMDTTNTEAFF.

DNA of the CDR3: TGTGCCAGCAGGTTATTGGGGGAGAATGAAAAACTGTTTTTT. This translates into CASRLLGENEKLFF. The chain couples TRBV12-3 or TRBV12-4 to TRBJ1-4, with TRBD1 as a possible D gene (5 bases). CDR3 size: 14 residues. V was shortened by 6 bases and J by 5 bases, with 13 bases between the two germline ends.

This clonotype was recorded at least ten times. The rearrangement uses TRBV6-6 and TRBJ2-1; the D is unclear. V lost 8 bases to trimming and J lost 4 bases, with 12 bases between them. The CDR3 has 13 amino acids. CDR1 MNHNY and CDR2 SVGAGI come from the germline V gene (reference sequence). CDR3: CASGRGTYNEQFF. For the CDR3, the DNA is TGTGCCAGCGGCCGCGGTACGTACAATGAGCAGTTCTTC.

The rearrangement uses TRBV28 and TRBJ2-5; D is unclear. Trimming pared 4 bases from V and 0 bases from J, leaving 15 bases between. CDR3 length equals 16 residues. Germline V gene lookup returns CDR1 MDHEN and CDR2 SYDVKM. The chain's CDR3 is CASSSGSAVYQETQYF. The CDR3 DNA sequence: TGTGCCAGCAGTTCGGGTTCCGCGGTGTACCAAGAGACCCAGTACTTC.

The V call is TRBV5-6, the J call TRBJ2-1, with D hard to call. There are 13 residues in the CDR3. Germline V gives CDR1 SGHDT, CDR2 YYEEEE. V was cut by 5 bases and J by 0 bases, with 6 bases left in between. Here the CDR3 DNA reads TGTGCCAGCAGAAGGAGCTCCTACAATGAGCAGTTCTTC. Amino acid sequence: CASRRSSYNEQFF.

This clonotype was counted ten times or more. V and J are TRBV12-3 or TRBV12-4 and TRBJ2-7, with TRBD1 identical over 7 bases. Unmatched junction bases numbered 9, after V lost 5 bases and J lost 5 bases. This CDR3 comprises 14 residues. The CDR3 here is CASSPDRVIHEQYF. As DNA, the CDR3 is TGTGCCAGCAGTCCTGACAGGGTAATCCACGAGCAGTACTTC.

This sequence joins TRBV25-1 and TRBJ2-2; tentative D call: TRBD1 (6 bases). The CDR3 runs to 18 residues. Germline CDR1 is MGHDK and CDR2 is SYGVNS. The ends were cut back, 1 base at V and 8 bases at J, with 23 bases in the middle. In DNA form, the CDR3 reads TGTGCCAGCAGTGAATCCATCGGGGACAAAGCCCCAACTGGGGAGCTGTTTTTT. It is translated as CASSESIGDKAPTGELFF. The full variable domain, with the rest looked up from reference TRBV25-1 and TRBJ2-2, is EADIYQTPRYLVIGTGKKITLECSQTMGHDKMYWYQQDPGMELHLIHYSYGVNSTEKGDLSSESTVSRIRTEHFPLTLESARPSHTSQYLCASSESIGDKAPTGELFFGEGSRLTVL.

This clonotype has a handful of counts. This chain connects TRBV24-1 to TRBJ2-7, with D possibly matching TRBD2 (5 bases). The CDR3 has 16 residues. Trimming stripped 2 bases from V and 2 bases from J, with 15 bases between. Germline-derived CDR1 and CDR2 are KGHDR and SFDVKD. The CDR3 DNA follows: TGTGCCACCAGTGATTCCCATCCAAGCGGTACCTACGAGCAGTACTTC. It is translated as CATSDSHPSGTYEQYF.

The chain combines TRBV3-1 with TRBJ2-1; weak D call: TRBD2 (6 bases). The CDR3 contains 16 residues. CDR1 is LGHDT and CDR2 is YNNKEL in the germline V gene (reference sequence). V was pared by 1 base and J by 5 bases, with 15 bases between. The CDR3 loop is CASSQGPSLADNEQFF. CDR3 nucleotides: TGTGCCAGCAGCCAAGGACCTAGTTTAGCGGACAATGAGCAGTTCTTC.

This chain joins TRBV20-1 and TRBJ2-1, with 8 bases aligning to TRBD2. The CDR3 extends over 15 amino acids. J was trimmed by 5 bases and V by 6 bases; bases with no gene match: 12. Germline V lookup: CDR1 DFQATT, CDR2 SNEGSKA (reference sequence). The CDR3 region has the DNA TGCAGTGCGAGCGTCCCCACTAGCGGCCACAATGAGCAGTTCTTC. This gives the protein CSASVPTSGHNEQFF.

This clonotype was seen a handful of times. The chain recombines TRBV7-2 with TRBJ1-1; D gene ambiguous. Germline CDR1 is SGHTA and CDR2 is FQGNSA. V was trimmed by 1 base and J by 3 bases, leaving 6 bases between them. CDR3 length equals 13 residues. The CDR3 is CASSLGTDTEAFF. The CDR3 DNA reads TGTGCCAGCAGCTTAGGGACGGACACTGAAGCTTTCTTT.

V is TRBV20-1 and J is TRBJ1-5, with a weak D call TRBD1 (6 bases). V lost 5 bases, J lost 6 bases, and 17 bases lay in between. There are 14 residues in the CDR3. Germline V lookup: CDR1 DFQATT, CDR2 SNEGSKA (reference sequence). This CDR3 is CSAFREGVFQPQHF. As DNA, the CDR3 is TGCAGTGCTTTCCGGGAGGGGGTTTTTCAGCCCCAGCATTTT.

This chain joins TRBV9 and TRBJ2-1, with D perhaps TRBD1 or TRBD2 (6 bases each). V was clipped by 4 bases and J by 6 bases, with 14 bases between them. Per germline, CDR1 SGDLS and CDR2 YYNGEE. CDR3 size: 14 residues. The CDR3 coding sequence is TGTGCCAGCAGCACACGCAGGGGAGGCAATGAGCAGTTCTTC. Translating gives CASSTRRGGNEQFF.

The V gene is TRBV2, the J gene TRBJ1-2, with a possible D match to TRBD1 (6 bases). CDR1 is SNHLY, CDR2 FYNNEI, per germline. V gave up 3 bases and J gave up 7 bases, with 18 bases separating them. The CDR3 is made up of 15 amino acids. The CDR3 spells CASSDTQGPGRGYTF. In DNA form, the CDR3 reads TGTGCCAGCAGTGACACGCAGGGGCCCGGGCGTGGCTACACCTTC.

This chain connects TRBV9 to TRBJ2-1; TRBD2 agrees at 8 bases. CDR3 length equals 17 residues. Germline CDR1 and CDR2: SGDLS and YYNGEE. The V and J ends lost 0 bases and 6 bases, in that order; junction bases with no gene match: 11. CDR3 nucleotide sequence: TGTGCCAGCAGCGTAGCCGTCACGGGGGGGGTGACCAATGAGCAGTTCTTC. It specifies CASSVAVTGGVTNEQFF.

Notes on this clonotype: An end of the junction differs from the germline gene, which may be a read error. The CDR3, as DNA: TGTGCCAGCAGCTTGCGGCAGAGCTCCTACAAGCAGTACTTC. This gives the protein CASSLRQSSYKQYF. The chain couples TRBV5-5 to TRBJ2-7; no clear D. The CDR3 contains 14 residues. The V gene's germline CDR1 is SGHKS and CDR2 YYEKEE (reference sequence).

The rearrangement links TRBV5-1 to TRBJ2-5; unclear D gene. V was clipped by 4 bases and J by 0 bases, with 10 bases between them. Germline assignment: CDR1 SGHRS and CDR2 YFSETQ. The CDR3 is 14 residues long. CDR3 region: CASSGSGYQETQYF. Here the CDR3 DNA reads TGCGCCAGCAGCGGGTCCGGGTACCAAGAGACCCAGTACTTC.

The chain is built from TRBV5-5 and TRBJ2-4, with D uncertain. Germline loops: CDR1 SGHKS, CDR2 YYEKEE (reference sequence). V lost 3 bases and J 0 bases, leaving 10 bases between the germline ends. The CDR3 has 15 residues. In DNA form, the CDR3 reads TGTGCCAGCAGCTCAGATGGGGTAGCCAAAAACATTCAGTACTTC. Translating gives CASSSDGVAKNIQYF. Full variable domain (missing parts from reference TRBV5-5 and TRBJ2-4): DAGVTQSPTHLIKTRGQQVTLRCSPISGHKSVSWYQQVLGQGPQFIFQYYEKEERGRGNFPDRFSARQFPNYSSELNVNALLLGDSALYLCASSSDGVAKNIQYFGAGTRLSVL.

The CDR3 DNA follows: TGCGCCAGCAGCTTGGTAGCCGGGTACAATCAGCCCCAGCATTTT. Translated: CASSLVAGYNQPQHF. The genes are TRBV5-1 and TRBJ1-5; D gene uncertain. Trimming took off 0 bases at V and 3 bases at J, with 10 bases between the two ends. This CDR3 region has 15 residues. CDR1 SGHRS and CDR2 YFSETQ come from the germline V gene. Complete variable domain (other parts from reference TRBV5-1 and TRBJ1-5): KAGVTQTPRYLIKTRGQQVTLSCSPISGHRSVSWYQQTPGQGLQFLFEYFSETQRNKGNFPGRFSGRQFSNSRSEMNVSTLELGDSALYLCASSLVAGYNQPQHFGDGTRLSIL.

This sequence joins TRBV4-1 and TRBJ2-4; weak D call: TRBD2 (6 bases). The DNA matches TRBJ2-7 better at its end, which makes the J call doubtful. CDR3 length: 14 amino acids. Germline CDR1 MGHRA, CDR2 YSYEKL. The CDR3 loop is CASSLGPGGCEQYF. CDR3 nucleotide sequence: TGCGCCAGCAGCCTCGGGCCCGGAGGGTGCGAGCAGTACTTC.

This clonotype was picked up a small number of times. The CDR3 coding sequence is TGTGCCAGCAGTCGGGTCGACTTTCTGAGCTCCTACGAGCAGTACTTC. Its translation: CASSRVDFLSSYEQYF. The V call is TRBV6-5, the J call TRBJ2-7; D gene uncertain. Germline V gives CDR1 MNHEY, CDR2 SVGAGI. The V end lost 5 bases, the J end lost 0 bases, and 17 bases lay between the germline ends. The CDR3 is 16 amino acids.

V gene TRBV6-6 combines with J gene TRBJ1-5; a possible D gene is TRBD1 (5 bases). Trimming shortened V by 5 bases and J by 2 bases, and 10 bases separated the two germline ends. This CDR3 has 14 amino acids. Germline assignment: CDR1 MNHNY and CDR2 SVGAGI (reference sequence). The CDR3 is CASSQWGGNQPQHF. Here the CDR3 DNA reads TGTGCCAGCAGTCAATGGGGGGGCAATCAGCCCCAGCATTTT.

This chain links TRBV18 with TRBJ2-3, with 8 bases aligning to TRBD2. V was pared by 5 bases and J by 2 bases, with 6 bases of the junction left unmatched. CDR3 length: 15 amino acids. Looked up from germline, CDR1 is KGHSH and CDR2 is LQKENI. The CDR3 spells CASSLSAGATDTQYF. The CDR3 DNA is TGTGCCAGCTCATTGTCAGCGGGGGCCACAGATACGCAGTATTTT. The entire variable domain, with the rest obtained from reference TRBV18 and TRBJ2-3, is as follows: NAGVMQNPRHLVRRRGQEARLRCSPMKGHSHVYWYRQLPEEGLKFMVYLQKENIIDESGMPKERFSAEFPKEGPSILRIQQVVRGDSAAYFCASSLSAGATDTQYFGPGTRLTVL.

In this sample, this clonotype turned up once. Here the CDR3 reads CASSGRGVTEAFF. The CDR3 DNA sequence: TGTGCCAGCAGTGGCAGGGGTGTCACTGAAGCTTTCTTT. J is TRBJ1-1 and V is TRBV6-1; D is perhaps TRBD1 (6 bases). Trimming removed 4 bases at V and 4 bases at J, with 10 bases between. Germline lookup yields CDR1 MNHNS and CDR2 SASEGT. CDR3 length equals 13 residues.

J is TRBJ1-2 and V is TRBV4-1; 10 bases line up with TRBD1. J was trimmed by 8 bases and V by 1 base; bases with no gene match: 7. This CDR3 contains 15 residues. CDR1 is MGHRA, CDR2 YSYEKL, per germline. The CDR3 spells CASSQGQGALEGYTF. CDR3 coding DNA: TGCGCCAGCAGCCAAGGACAGGGGGCTTTGGAAGGCTACACCTTC.

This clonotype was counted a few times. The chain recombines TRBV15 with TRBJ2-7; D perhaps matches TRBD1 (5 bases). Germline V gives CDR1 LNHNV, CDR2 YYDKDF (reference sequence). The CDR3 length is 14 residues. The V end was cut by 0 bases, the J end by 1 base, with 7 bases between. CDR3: CATSRDRGSYEQYF. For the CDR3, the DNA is TGTGCCACCAGCAGAGATAGGGGATCCTACGAGCAGTACTTC.